Listed below are T cell receptor beta chains from one sample, sequenced in a study of regulatory T cells in long-lasting Graves disease. TCRdb fed the multiplex PCR reads into MiXCR, producing one record per CDR3 protein. The sample includes around 330,000 distinct CDR3 sequences, about 18% of them seen just once. Sequenced here: peripheral blood mononuclear cells (PBMCs), sampled at new diagnosis, from a patient treated with antithyroid drugs. The receptor source for this set is a female donor with Graves disease. The CDR3 runs from the conserved cysteine through the conserved F or W. Fields, in order: V gene, D gene, clone size, J gene, CDR3 DNA, CDR3 protein. D genes are given only for firm matches. The listing skips clone size in some rows; elsewhere it reads once, few, many or a size class.

V gene: TRBV12-3/TRBV12-4; D gene: .; clone size: few; J gene: TRBJ2-2; CDR3 DNA: TGTGCCAGCAGTTTAGAGACTCGCGGGGGGGAGCTGTTTTTT; CDR3 protein: CASSLETRGGELFF
V gene: TRBV6-1; D gene: .; clone size: many; J gene: TRBJ2-1; CDR3 DNA: TGTGCCAGCATCCCCCCGAGCTCCTACAATGAGCAGTTCTTC; CDR3 protein: CASIPPSSYNEQFF
V gene: TRBV13; D gene: .; clone size: many; J gene: TRBJ2-1; CDR3 DNA: TGTGCCAGCAGCTTAGGGCGCGGACTCAATGAGCAGTTCTTC; CDR3 protein: CASSLGRGLNEQFF
V gene: TRBV6-5; D gene: .; clone size: .; J gene: TRBJ1-3; CDR3 DNA: TGTGCCAGCAGTTACACCCAAAGAGTCTCTGGAAACACCATATATTTT; CDR3 protein: CASSYTQRVSGNTIYF
V gene: TRBV27; D gene: TRBD1; clone size: many; J gene: TRBJ1-2; CDR3 DNA: TGTGCCAGCAGTCCCAATCAGGGGGCGCAGGCTAACTATGGCTACACCTTC; CDR3 protein: CASSPNQGAQANYGYTF
V gene: TRBV12-3/TRBV12-4; D gene: .; clone size: many; J gene: TRBJ2-7; CDR3 DNA: TGTGCCAGCAGCCCTGGACAGTACCCCACCTACGAGCAGTACTTC; CDR3 protein: CASSPGQYPTYEQYF
V gene: TRBV11-3; D gene: TRBD2; clone size: .; J gene: TRBJ2-7; CDR3 DNA: TGTGCCAGCAGCTTGGCTAGCGGGACCCCTTGGCCCCCCTACGAGCAGTACTTC; CDR3 protein: CASSLASGTPWPPYEQYF
V gene: TRBV5-6; D gene: .; clone size: many; J gene: TRBJ1-1; CDR3 DNA: TGTGCCAGCAGCCTCACAGGGCAACCTGAAGCTTTCTTT; CDR3 protein: CASSLTGQPEAFF
V gene: TRBV29-1; D gene: TRBD2; clone size: many; J gene: TRBJ2-5; CDR3 DNA: TGCAGCGTTGAAGTAGCGGGTAAACAGTACTTC; CDR3 protein: CSVEVAGKQYF
V gene: TRBV14; D gene: TRBD2; clone size: few; J gene: TRBJ2-1; CDR3 DNA: TGTGCCAGCGGGACTCTCACTAGCGGGCAGTTCTTC; CDR3 protein: CASGTLTSGQFF
V gene: TRBV14; D gene: .; clone size: many; J gene: TRBJ2-7; CDR3 DNA: TGTGCCAGCAGCCAAGGGCTCCAGAGCTCCTACGAGCAGTACTTC; CDR3 protein: CASSQGLQSSYEQYF
V gene: TRBV24-1; D gene: TRBD1; clone size: many; J gene: TRBJ2-7; CDR3 DNA: TGTGCCACCAGTGACGGGACAGCCCGCTACGAGCAGTACTTC; CDR3 protein: CATSDGTARYEQYF
V gene: TRBV6-1; D gene: TRBD1; clone size: many; J gene: TRBJ1-6; CDR3 DNA: TGTGCCAGCAGACTCGGACAGGGGGGTAATTCACCCCTCCACTTT; CDR3 protein: CASRLGQGGNSPLHF